This T cell receptor beta chain stems from a study of T cells in Graves' hyperthyroidism and ophthalmopathy. Overall study findings and caveats: The model foresaw ophthalmopathy a median roughly 6.3 months prior to onset. Within blood appeared most thyroid clonotypes that had expanded above 0.001.

This clonotype was picked up many times. The antigen remains undetermined. This CDR3 region has 15 residues. The V end lost 3 bases, the J end lost 5 bases, and 14 bases lay between the germline ends. Diagnostic decisions used clinical symptoms, serum thyroxine and TRAb, thyroid ultrasound and orbital computed tomography. PBMCs stemmed from around 9.3 ml fresh peripheral blood. The source material, RNA transcripts, was used to amplify TCR beta CDR3 regions. The HTBI primer set was used in a first-round RT-PCR of the TCR CDR3. TCRdb re-analysed the multiplex PCR reads in MiXCR, keeping a single row per CDR3 protein. The sample records roughly 380,000 distinct CDR3 sequences, 19% being singletons.

The sequence was obtained from a woman aged 18-29 years with Graves' hyperthyroidism. V gene TRBV12-3 or TRBV12-4 combines with J gene TRBJ1-3, with D perhaps matching TRBD1 (5 bases). Sequences were obtained from blood. CDR3 sequence reads: CASSFPGRQRNTIYF. Here the CDR3 DNA reads TGTGCCAGCAGTTTTCCGGGACGTCAGAGAAACACCATATATTTT.